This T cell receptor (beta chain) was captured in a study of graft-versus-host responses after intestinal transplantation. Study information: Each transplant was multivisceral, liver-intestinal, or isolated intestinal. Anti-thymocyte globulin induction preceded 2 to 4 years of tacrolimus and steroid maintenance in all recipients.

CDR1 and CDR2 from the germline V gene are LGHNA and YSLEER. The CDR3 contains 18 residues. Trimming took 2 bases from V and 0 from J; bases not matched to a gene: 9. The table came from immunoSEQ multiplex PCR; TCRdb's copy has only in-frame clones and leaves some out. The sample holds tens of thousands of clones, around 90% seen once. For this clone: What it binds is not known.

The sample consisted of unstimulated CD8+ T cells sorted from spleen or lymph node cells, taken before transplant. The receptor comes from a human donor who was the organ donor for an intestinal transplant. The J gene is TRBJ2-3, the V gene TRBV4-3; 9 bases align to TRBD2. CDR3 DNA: TGCGCCAGCAGCCAATCTCTGCGGGGGGGTCTGAGCACAGATACGCAGTATTTT. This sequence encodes CASSQSLRGGLSTDTQYF.